Given below is one T cell receptor (beta chain) in context. Its antigen is unknown. No base qualities exist here, and no much larger clone lies one base off it. Sequencing of the TRB variable region was done with the immunoSEQ hsTCRB v3.0 assay at survey level resolution. A depth of 40,000-50,000 T-cell genomes per sample was targeted for TRB sequencing. TRB libraries were pooled and sequenced on an Illumina MiSeq using a v3 150-cycle kit. Per the source publication's procedure: Repertoire analysis was performed in R inside a reproducible Nextflow workflow that covered QC, data transformation and analysis. LymphoSeq2, an R package for AIRR-Seq data exploration, was used to implement custom analyses. Several samples yielding fewer than 5000 total TRB sequences were excluded, leaving 188 analyzed HIV repertoires. Among the 180 to 200 HIV repertoires that were kept, approximately 61 were collected before ART initiation and more than 120 were collected after ART initiation. Repertoires were downsampled to 5000 TRB nucleotide sequences, and summary statistics were averaged over 100 downsampling iterations. The analysis kept only TRB sequences whose CDR3 regions were at least seven amino acids long. Diversity was measured with a Shannon entropy-derived clonality score and the Gini coefficient. In repertoire networks, the top 5000 CDR3 amino acid sequences were linked whenever an edit distance of one separated two sequences. For TRB CDR3 amino acid sequences, GLIPH2 was used to predict antigen specificity groups and MHC restriction. Known CMV, EBV, HIV or tissue antigen associations were flagged by matching CDR3 amino acid sequences against VDJdb and McPAS-TCR. Pre-ART, post-ART and control groups were compared with Wilcoxon signed-rank tests and Holm-Bonferroni correction. The table was pulled from immuneACCESS by TCRdb, which kept in-frame rearrangements only. Such tables lose some clones; where checked, under half of the loss comes from unresolved V genes, and the rest has no known cause. The V and J calls and clone size come from that table; D and trimming were worked out from the DNA. The sample profile shows about 28,000 clones; 95% of them were found once. Together, the top ten hold 3.1% of the sample.

The data belong to a study of long-term antiretroviral therapy in people with HIV (dated 2022 in TCRdb). In the study overall: The earliest samples were collected about a decade before the 2015 WHO recommendation for immediate ART, when ART was typically delayed until CD4 counts fell. No cross-contamination during QIAcube processing was shown when test extractions of a monoclonal T-cell line were performed alongside 25 to 35 polyclonal samples. Of the roughly 30 participants with HIV, roughly twelve were female. Whether ART initiation and durable HIV suppression were associated with changes in peripheral blood TRB repertoire composition and diversity was tested in a retrospective serial study. A total of roughly 200 cryopreserved PBMC samples came from a few dozen adults with confirmed HIV infection and were collected serially over a mean of roughly 6 years (range 1-12). Study-wide conclusions, independent of this receptor: Inferences about post-ART repertoire changes are limited because no data were available on ART adherence, viral resistance or therapy changes. Because pre-ART samples had limited cell numbers, unsorted PBMC were profiled rather than sorted CD4+ and CD8+ T cells. Since PBMC availability was limited, sequencing covered only the TCR beta chain, with no alpha chain pairing. ART initiation was associated with a significant increase in TRB diversity, but diversity stayed significantly below transplant donor controls even after long-term ART. The repertoire was dominated across all time points by expanded TRB clones identified before ART initiation, although this dominance was seen to fluctuate and to decrease in many PLHIV after ART. The samples span the years 2004 to 2017, and the ART regimens used may be less effective than current regimens. Compared with controls, HIV repertoires had narrower CDR3 length ranges, and the network structure pointed to an antigen-experienced repertoire that shifted only slightly toward naive after ART.

V and J lose 2 bases and 5 bases, and a span of 18 bases separates them. CDR1 and CDR2, looked up from the germline V gene (reference sequence), are GTSNPN and SVGIG. The CDR3 starts with the cysteine, ends with the phenylalanine, and has 15 residues. The entry retains the CDR3 DNA only, 45 bases that are in frame from base 1. To be included, a participant needed at least one PBMC sample from before ART initiation plus at least two post-ART samples. Treatment was received in the United States of America by all participants with HIV. Before DNA extraction, cryopreserved samples of 1-10 million PBMC were thawed and then washed. At the time of the earliest PBMC sample, participants with HIV were aged between about 20 and 54 years. Each participant contributed PBMC samples from 1-4 timepoints before ART initiation and 2-8 timepoints after ART initiation, with a median of 7 samples. For every participant, serial HIV viral load, CD4+ T-cell count, ART history and demographic data were obtained. Genomic DNA was extracted from unsorted PBMC with a Qiagen kit on a QIAcube, with processing performed in batches of 12 samples.

The receptor chain draws on TRBV30 and TRBJ1-2, with an unclear D gene assignment. The sequence was collected from a man aged 45 to 65 with HIV. The source material was unsorted PBMCs, sampled 5.3 years after starting antiretroviral therapy. The CDR3 protein: CAWSPQQALGYGYTF. At the DNA level, the sequence is TGTGCCTGGAGTCCCCAGCAGGCGCTCGGGTATGGCTACACCTTC.